This is a list of T cell receptor beta chains from one sample in a study of cytomegalovirus exposure and HLA in healthy donors. Profiling relied on immunoSEQ multiplex PCR, and the TCRdb table lists in-frame clones only, not all of them. The table lists 120,000 to 150,000 clones, roughly 86% of them singletons, with 7.5% to 9% in the top ten. The specimen was PBMCs. The receptors stem from a man aged 18-30 years in good health and CMV-seropositive. Both conserved end residues are part of each CDR3. D genes are given only for firm matches. A clone size is listed for some rows: how often the clone was seen (once, few, many), or a class if it is expanded.

V gene: TRBV15; clone size: .; D gene: TRBD2; J gene: TRBJ2-3; CDR3 DNA: TGTGCCACCAGCAGAGACCCTTTTAGTCTAGCGGGACATACAGATACGCAGTATTTT; CDR3 protein: CATSRDPFSLAGHTDTQYF
V gene: TRBV5-1; clone size: few; D gene: TRBD1; J gene: TRBJ1-4; CDR3 DNA: TGCGCCAGCAGCCTCCGGGACAGGGGGCCCTATGAAAAACTGTTTTTT; CDR3 protein: CASSLRDRGPYEKLFF
V gene: TRBV25-1; clone size: .; D gene: .; J gene: TRBJ2-5; CDR3 DNA: TGTGCCAGCAGTGAGGTAGGGGAGGATCAAGAGACCCAGTACTTC; CDR3 protein: CASSEVGEDQETQYF
V gene: TRBV5-1; clone size: .; D gene: TRBD1; J gene: TRBJ2-1; CDR3 DNA: TGCGCCAGCAGCTGGGGACAGGGACCCTACAATGAGCAGTTCTTC; CDR3 protein: CASSWGQGPYNEQFF
V gene: TRBV6-5; clone size: few; D gene: .; J gene: TRBJ2-7; CDR3 DNA: TGTGCCAGCAGTCCGGACAGAAAAACCTACGAGCAGTACTTC; CDR3 protein: CASSPDRKTYEQYF
V gene: TRBV27; clone size: .; D gene: TRBD1; J gene: TRBJ1-6; CDR3 DNA: TGTGCCAGCAGTTTCCAGGACAGGGGGAATTCACCCCTCCACTTT; CDR3 protein: CASSFQDRGNSPLHF
V gene: TRBV27; clone size: .; D gene: TRBD1; J gene: TRBJ1-2; CDR3 DNA: TGTGCCAGCAGTCCAAGAGGGACAGGGGTCAATTATGGCTACACCTTC; CDR3 protein: CASSPRGTGVNYGYTF
V gene: TRBV4-2; clone size: .; D gene: TRBD1; J gene: TRBJ1-3; CDR3 DNA: TGTGCCAGCAGACAGGGGGCGCTTGGAAACACCATATATTTT; CDR3 protein: CASRQGALGNTIYF
V gene: TRBV5-1; clone size: .; D gene: TRBD1; J gene: TRBJ1-1; CDR3 DNA: TGCGCCAGCAGCTTGCGGACAGGGAAGAACACTGAAGCTTTCTTT; CDR3 protein: CASSLRTGKNTEAFF
V gene: TRBV27; clone size: .; D gene: .; J gene: TRBJ1-5; CDR3 DNA: TGTGCCAGCAGTCGAACAATAAATAGCAATCAGCCCCAGCATTTT; CDR3 protein: CASSRTINSNQPQHF
V gene: TRBV19; clone size: .; D gene: TRBD1; J gene: TRBJ1-6; CDR3 DNA: TGTGCCAGTAGTCAGGGGGATAATTCACCCCTCCACTTT; CDR3 protein: CASSQGDNSPLHF
V gene: TRBV2; clone size: .; D gene: .; J gene: TRBJ1-1; CDR3 DNA: TGTGCCAGCAGTGAAGCGGGCTGGGGTGGGAGACGGGCTGAAGCTTTCTTT; CDR3 protein: CASSEAGWGGRRAEAFF
V gene: TRBV19; clone size: many; D gene: TRBD1; J gene: TRBJ1-2; CDR3 DNA: TGTGCCAGTACCCTCCGGGACAGGGTCCTTAAGGGCTACACCTTC; CDR3 protein: CASTLRDRVLKGYTF
V gene: TRBV2; clone size: .; D gene: TRBD1; J gene: TRBJ1-2; CDR3 DNA: TGTGCCAGCAGGCAGGGGGTGTATTATGGCTACACCTTC; CDR3 protein: CASRQGVYYGYTF
V gene: TRBV2; clone size: few; D gene: .; J gene: TRBJ1-1; CDR3 DNA: TGTGCCAGCAGTGAATGGGCCGGGAGGGACACTGAAGCTTTCTTT; CDR3 protein: CASSEWAGRDTEAFF
V gene: TRBV21-1; clone size: .; D gene: .; J gene: TRBJ2-1; CDR3 DNA: TGTGCCAGCAGCCCTAGACGGGCTAGCGGGAGCAGCAATGAGCAGTTCTTC; CDR3 protein: CASSPRRASGSSNEQFF
V gene: TRBV18; clone size: .; D gene: TRBD1; J gene: TRBJ2-7; CDR3 DNA: TGTGCCAGCTCACCAAAGGCAGGGGGACCCTACGAGCAGTACTTC; CDR3 protein: CASSPKAGGPYEQYF
V gene: TRBV6-6; clone size: .; D gene: .; J gene: TRBJ2-7; CDR3 DNA: TGTGCCAGCAGTTACAATTGGGGGGTCTCCTACGAGCAGTACTTC; CDR3 protein: CASSYNWGVSYEQYF
V gene: TRBV11-2; clone size: .; D gene: TRBD2; J gene: TRBJ2-3; CDR3 DNA: TGTGCCAGCAGCTTAGTTTTTAGCGGGAGGGTTTATACGCAGTATTTT; CDR3 protein: CASSLVFSGRVYTQYF
V gene: TRBV29-1; clone size: .; D gene: TRBD1; J gene: TRBJ2-3; CDR3 DNA: TGCAGCGTTACCAAGGGGGACAGTACAGATACGCAGTATTTT; CDR3 protein: CSVTKGDSTDTQYF
V gene: TRBV7-8; clone size: .; D gene: TRBD2; J gene: TRBJ2-1; CDR3 DNA: TGTGCCAGCAGCTTAGCGGGACTAGCACTCAATGAGCAGTTCTTC; CDR3 protein: CASSLAGLALNEQFF
V gene: TRBV7-2; clone size: .; D gene: .; J gene: TRBJ1-6; CDR3 DNA: TGTGCCAGCAGCTTAGGTTACAGGCCTCATTCACCCCTCCACTTT; CDR3 protein: CASSLGYRPHSPLHF
V gene: TRBV18; clone size: few; D gene: .; J gene: TRBJ2-3; CDR3 DNA: TGTGCCAGCTCCGGGACTAGCACAGATACGCAGTATTTT; CDR3 protein: CASSGTSTDTQYF
V gene: TRBV5-1; clone size: .; D gene: .; J gene: TRBJ1-5; CDR3 DNA: TGCGCCAGCAGCTTGGATCCGTCAGGATATCAGCCCCAGCATTTT; CDR3 protein: CASSLDPSGYQPQHF
V gene: TRBV5-1; clone size: once; D gene: TRBD1; J gene: TRBJ1-1; CDR3 DNA: TGCGCCAGCAGCTTGGGACAGGGTGGGGGCACTGAAGCTTTCTTT; CDR3 protein: CASSLGQGGGTEAFF
V gene: TRBV13; clone size: .; D gene: TRBD2; J gene: TRBJ2-7; CDR3 DNA: TGTGCCAGCAGCTTCAGCGGGGAGGGAATATACGAGCAGTACTTC; CDR3 protein: CASSFSGEGIYEQYF
V gene: TRBV18; clone size: .; D gene: TRBD2; J gene: TRBJ2-7; CDR3 DNA: TGTGCCAGCTCCTTAGCGGGAGCCTACGAGCAGTACTTC; CDR3 protein: CASSLAGAYEQYF
V gene: TRBV5-1; clone size: .; D gene: TRBD2; J gene: TRBJ2-5; CDR3 DNA: TGCGCCAGCAGCTCCCGTTTTACTAGCGGGGGGGAAGAGACCCAGTACTTC; CDR3 protein: CASSSRFTSGGEETQYF
V gene: TRBV5-6; clone size: .; D gene: TRBD1; J gene: TRBJ2-1; CDR3 DNA: TGTGCCAGCAGCACGCTCACCGGGACAGGGATCGGAGAGCAGTTCTTC; CDR3 protein: CASSTLTGTGIGEQFF
V gene: TRBV6-5; clone size: .; D gene: .; J gene: TRBJ1-4; CDR3 DNA: TGTGCCAGCAGTCAGCCTGAGGAGAGGGAAAAACTGTTTTTT; CDR3 protein: CASSQPEEREKLFF